The source of this TCR beta chain is a study of vaccination effects on CD4 cells after COVID-19. Across the whole study: Two doses of either BNT162b2 or mRNA-1273 were given to each participant.

Study-level points and caveats: Clones arising from infection and from vaccination showed marked clonal contraction late after vaccination.

Before sequencing, viral peptide pools were used by the ViraFEST assay to expand antigen-specific CD4+ T cells. Cultured cells yielded isolated CD4+ T cells after around 10 days. Convalescent patients had PCR-confirmed SARS-CoV-2 infection between March and December 2020. IL-2 at about 10 IU/ml and peptides at approximately 9.5 ug/ml were added to cultured PBMC, about 1.8 million per well. In the cultures, half the medium was exchanged for IL-2 medium on days 3 and 7. About this clone itself: No antigen is known for it.

The protocol was immunoSEQ multiplex PCR, while the TCRdb copy is restricted to in-frame clones and leaves out a portion. The sample carries about 26,000 clones, 75% to 80% recorded once. The material sequenced was CD4+ T cells from PBMCs cultured with HCoV-NL63 spike peptides, taken before COVID-19 vaccination. The TCR originated in a human donor who had a prior SARS-CoV-2 infection.

CDR3: CASTLGGGMNTEAFF. CDR3 DNA sequence: TGCGCCAGCACCCTTGGCGGGGGAATGAACACTGAAGCTTTCTTT. V gene TRBV5-1 combines with J gene TRBJ1-1; weak D call: TRBD1 (5 bases). Germline V gene sequence: CDR1 SGHRS, CDR2 YFSETQ. V shed 6 bases and J shed 0 bases, with 15 bases lying between them. There are 15 residues in the CDR3.